A single sample is the source of the 14 T cell receptor beta chains below, sequenced in a study of T cells in Graves' hyperthyroidism and ophthalmopathy (dated by TCRdb to between 2018 and 2021). The method behind the library was multiplex PCR. Reads for this sample came from an Illumina HiSeq 2000. The TCR beta CDR3 regions were amplified from RNA transcripts. A first-round RT-PCR of the TCR CDR3 used the HTBI primer set with the Qiagen OneStep RT-PCR kit. Clones were called with MiXCR by TCRdb after fastp trimmed the public reads at Q25, and only in-frame beta chains were retained. Under each unique CDR3 protein, matching rows form one entry showing the most common genes and DNA. This sample has 450,000 to 500,000 distinct CDR3 sequences in its table, and 22% of those were observed once. The ten biggest clones cover 45% to 50% of the sample. The sample taken for sequencing was blood. The receptors were sampled from a woman aged 70-85 years with Graves' ophthalmopathy.

In this sample, this clonotype turned up a few times. This chain links TRBV6-1 with TRBJ2-1; 13 positions agree with TRBD2. V lost 6 bases and J lost 7; bases outside the gene matches: 9. CDR1 MNHNS and CDR2 SASEGT come from the germline V gene. The CDR3 runs 16 residues. DNA for the CDR3: TGTGCCAGCAGATCCGGACTAGCGGGAGAGGGAAATGAGCAGTTCTTC. Translated, it gives CASRSGLAGEGNEQFF.

This clonotype was seen only once. A much larger clone lies a single base off, so this may be a read error. This chain connects TRBV6-9 to TRBJ2-3; tentative D call: TRBD2 (5 bases). The CDR3 is 12 amino acids. In germline, CDR1 is MNHGY, CDR2 SVAAGI. The V end was cut by 3 bases, the J end by 7 bases, with 8 bases between. CDR3 sequence reads: CASSYEGNTQYF. In DNA form, the CDR3 reads TGTGCCAGCAGTTACGAGGGCAATACGCAGTATTTT.

At least ten counts were recorded for this clonotype. The rearrangement links TRBV10-3 to TRBJ2-1; no firm D call. CDR1 and CDR2 (germline): ENHRY, SYGVKD. The V and J ends lost 4 bases and 6 bases respectively, with 10 bases between them. This CDR3 region has 13 residues. The CDR3 bases are TGTGCCATCAGTGGGCTGTCCCGCAATGAGCAGTTCTTC. Protein: CAISGLSRNEQFF.

As to this clonotype: One end of the junction fails to match germline, which may point to a read error. For the CDR3, the DNA is TGTGCCAGCAGTCCGCCGGGAACCGGCTATGACTACACCTTC. This encodes CASSPPGTGYDYTF. The chain uses TRBV12-3 or TRBV12-4 and TRBJ1-2; D ambiguous. This CDR3 has 14 residues.

This clonotype came up a few times. The chain uses TRBV2 and TRBJ2-1; 11 bases match TRBD2. CDR3 length: 14 amino acids. Germline V gene sequence: CDR1 SNHLY, CDR2 FYNNEI. The junction had 2 bases not matched to a gene; V was cut back by 10 bases and J by 0 bases. For the CDR3, the DNA is TGTGCCACCGGGACTAGCGGCTCCTACAATGAGCAGTTCTTC. Its translation is CATGTSGSYNEQFF.

This clonotype has a handful of counts. The V and J genes are TRBV7-2 and TRBJ2-1, with D perhaps matching TRBD1 (6 bases). This CDR3 is 11 amino acids long. Germline CDR1 SGHTA, CDR2 FQGNSA. V dropped 6 bases and J dropped 15 bases, with 15 bases sitting between them. The CDR3 DNA follows: TGTGCCAGCAGTTTCGGACAGAGGCTGTTCTTC. Amino acid sequence: CASSFGQRLFF.

This clonotype showed up just a few times. This chain links TRBV7-9 with TRBJ1-1; 8 positions match TRBD1. With V trimmed by 4 bases and J by 8 bases, 3 bases remained unmatched. Germline lookup yields CDR1 SEHNR and CDR2 FQNEAQ (reference sequence). The CDR3 extends over 12 amino acids. In DNA, the CDR3 is TGTGCCAGCAGCTCAGGGGGCCCAGAAGCTTTCTTT. Amino acids: CASSSGGPEAFF.

The V gene is TRBV15, the J gene TRBJ1-5; unclear D gene. Germline CDR1 LNHNV, CDR2 YYDKDF (reference sequence). The V end was cut by 5 bases, the J end by 2 bases, with 13 bases between. The CDR3 has 15 residues. The CDR3 is CATSWERVGNQPQHF. CDR3 nucleotides: TGTGCCACCAGCTGGGAGCGGGTTGGCAATCAGCCCCAGCATTTT.

The chain employs TRBV20-1 and TRBJ2-2; the match to TRBD2 covers 7 bases. V was clipped by 2 bases and J by 6 bases; unmatched bases: 21. The CDR3 extends over 19 amino acids. Germline CDR1 DFQATT, CDR2 SNEGSKA (reference sequence). CDR3 coding DNA: TGCAGTGCTAGAAATTTGGACAAACTGGGCGGGAGAAGAGCCGGGGAGCTGTTTTTT. Translating gives CSARNLDKLGGRRAGELFF.

This clonotype has ten or more counts. The J gene is TRBJ2-1, the V gene TRBV28, with TRBD1 matching over 8 bases. Germline-derived CDR1 and CDR2 are MDHEN and SYDVKM. This CDR3 region has 16 residues. Trimming removed 0 bases from V and 5 bases from J; junction bases left unmatched: 6. CDR3 sequence (DNA): TGTGCCAGCAGTTTATGGGCAGGGGGCCGAGACAATGAGCAGTTCTTC. This gives the protein CASSLWAGGRDNEQFF. The entire variable domain, with the rest obtained from reference TRBV28 and TRBJ2-1, is as follows: DVKVTQSSRYLVKRTGEKVFLECVQDMDHENMFWYRQDPGLGLRLIYFSYDVKMKEKGDIPEGYSVSREKKERFSLILESASTNQTSMYLCASSLWAGGRDNEQFFGPGTRLTVL.

This clonotype was picked up a small number of times. V is TRBV7-9 and J is TRBJ2-1, with D perhaps matching TRBD1 or TRBD2 (6 bases each). The CDR3 sequence is 15 residues long. Germline CDR1 reads SEHNR; CDR2 reads FQNEAQ (reference sequence). Trimming shortened V by 5 bases and J by 7 bases, and 18 bases separated the two germline ends. CDR3 residues: CASSRGTPDQNEQFF. The CDR3 DNA is TGTGCCAGCAGCCGCGGGACACCGGACCAAAATGAGCAGTTCTTC.

This clonotype was counted only a few times. The J gene is TRBJ1-2, the V gene TRBV6-1; 9 positions match TRBD1. This CDR3 spans 16 amino acids. J gave up 5 bases and V 8 bases, and 15 bases lay outside the gene matches. Germline lookup yields CDR1 MNHNS and CDR2 SASEGT. Written as DNA, the CDR3 is TGTGCCAGCTCACAGGGGGCGAATTTGTTTTGGTATGGCTACACCTTC. This sequence encodes CASSQGANLFWYGYTF.

This clonotype was counted ten times or more. The chain carries TRBV6-1 and TRBJ1-1, with D possibly TRBD1 on 5 matching bases. Trimming shortened V by 5 bases and J by 1 base, and 14 bases separated the two germline ends. Germline values: CDR1 MNHNS, CDR2 SASEGT. This CDR3 has 15 amino acids. This CDR3 reads CASSNPGRGNTEAFF. CDR3 nucleotides: TGTGCCAGCAGTAATCCGGGACGGGGGAACACTGAAGCTTTCTTT.

This clonotype was observed a few times. This chain connects TRBV3-1 to TRBJ2-1; 10 nucleotides agree with TRBD2. CDR3 length: 17 amino acids. The germline CDR1 and CDR2 sequences are LGHDT and YNNKEL (reference sequence). V was pared by 2 bases and J by 4 bases, with 8 bases of the junction left unmatched. DNA of the CDR3: TGTGCCAGCAGCCAACTCCGAGCGGGAGGGAATTACAATGAGCAGTTCTTC. Its translation is CASSQLRAGGNYNEQFF.